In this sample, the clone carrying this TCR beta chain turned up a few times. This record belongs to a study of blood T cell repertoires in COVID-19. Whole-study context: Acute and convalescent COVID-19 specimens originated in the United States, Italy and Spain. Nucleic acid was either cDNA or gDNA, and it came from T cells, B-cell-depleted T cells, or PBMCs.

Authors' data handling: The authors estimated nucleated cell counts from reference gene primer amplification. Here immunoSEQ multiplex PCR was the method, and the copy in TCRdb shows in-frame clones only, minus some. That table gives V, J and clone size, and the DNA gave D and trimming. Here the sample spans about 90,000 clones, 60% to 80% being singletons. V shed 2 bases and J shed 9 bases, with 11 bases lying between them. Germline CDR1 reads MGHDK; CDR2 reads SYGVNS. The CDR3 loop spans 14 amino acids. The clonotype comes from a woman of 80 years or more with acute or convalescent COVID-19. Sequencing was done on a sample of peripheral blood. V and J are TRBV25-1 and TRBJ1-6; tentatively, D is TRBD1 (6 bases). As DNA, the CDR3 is TGTGCCAGCAGTGAACTGGGGGCTAGTTCACCCCTCCACTTT. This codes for CASSELGASSPLHF.